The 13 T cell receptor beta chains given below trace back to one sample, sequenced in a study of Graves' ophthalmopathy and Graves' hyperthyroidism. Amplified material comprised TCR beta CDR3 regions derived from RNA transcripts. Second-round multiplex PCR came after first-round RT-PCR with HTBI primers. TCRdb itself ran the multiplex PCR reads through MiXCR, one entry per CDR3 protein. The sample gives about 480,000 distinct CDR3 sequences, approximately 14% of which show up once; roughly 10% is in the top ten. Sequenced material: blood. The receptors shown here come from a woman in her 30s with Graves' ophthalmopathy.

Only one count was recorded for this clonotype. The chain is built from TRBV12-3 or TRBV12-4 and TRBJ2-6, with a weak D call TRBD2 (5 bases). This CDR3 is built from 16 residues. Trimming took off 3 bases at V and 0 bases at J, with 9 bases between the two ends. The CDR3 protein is CASSLAGLSGANVLTF. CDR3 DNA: TGTGCCAGCAGTTTGGCAGGACTCTCTGGGGCCAACGTCCTGACTTTC.

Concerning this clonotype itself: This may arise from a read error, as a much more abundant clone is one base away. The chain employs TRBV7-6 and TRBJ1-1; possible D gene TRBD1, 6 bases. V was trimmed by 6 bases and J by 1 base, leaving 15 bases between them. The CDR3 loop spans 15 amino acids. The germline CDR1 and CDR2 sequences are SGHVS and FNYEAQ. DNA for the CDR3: TGTGCCAGCAGGGGTGGCGGGGGCCGGAACACTGAAGCTTTCTTT. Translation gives CASRGGGGRNTEAFF.

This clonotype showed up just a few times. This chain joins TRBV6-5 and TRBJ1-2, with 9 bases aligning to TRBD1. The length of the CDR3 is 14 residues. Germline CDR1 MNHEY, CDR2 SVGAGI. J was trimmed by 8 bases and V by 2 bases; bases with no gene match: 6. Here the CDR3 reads CASSYPGQGRGYTF. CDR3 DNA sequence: TGTGCCAGCAGTTACCCGGGACAGGGAAGGGGCTACACCTTC.

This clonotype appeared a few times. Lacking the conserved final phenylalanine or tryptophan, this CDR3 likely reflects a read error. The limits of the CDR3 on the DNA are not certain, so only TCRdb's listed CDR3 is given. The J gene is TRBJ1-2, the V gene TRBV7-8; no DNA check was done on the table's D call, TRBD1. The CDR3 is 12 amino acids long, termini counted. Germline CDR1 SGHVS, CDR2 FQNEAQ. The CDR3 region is CASTDMGQAATY.

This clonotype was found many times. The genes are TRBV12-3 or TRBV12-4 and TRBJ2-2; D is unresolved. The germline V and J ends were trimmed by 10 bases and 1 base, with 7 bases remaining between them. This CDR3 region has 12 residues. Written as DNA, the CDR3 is TGTGCCATCCTCGGGAACACCGGGGAGCTGTTTTTT. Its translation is CAILGNTGELFF.

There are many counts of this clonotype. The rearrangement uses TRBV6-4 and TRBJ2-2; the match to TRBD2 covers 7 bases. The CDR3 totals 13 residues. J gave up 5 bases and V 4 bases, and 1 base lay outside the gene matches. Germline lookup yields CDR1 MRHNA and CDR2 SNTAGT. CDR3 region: CASSARGTGELFF. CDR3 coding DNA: TGTGCCAGCAGTGCGCGGGGGACCGGGGAGCTGTTTTTT.

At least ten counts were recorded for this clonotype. The CDR3 DNA follows: TGCAGCGCTGTGCTAGGGGACACCGCCTACGAGCAGTACTTC. It yields the protein CSAVLGDTAYEQYF. The rearrangement links TRBV29-1 to TRBJ2-7; TRBD1 is a possible D gene (6 bases). This CDR3 comprises 14 residues. Germline V gene lookup returns CDR1 SQVTM and CDR2 ANQGSEA. The V end was cut by 7 bases, the J end by 2 bases, with 18 bases between.

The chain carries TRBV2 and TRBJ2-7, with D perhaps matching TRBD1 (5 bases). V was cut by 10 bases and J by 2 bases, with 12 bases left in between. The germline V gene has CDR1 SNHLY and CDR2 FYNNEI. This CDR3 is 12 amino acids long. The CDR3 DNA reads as TGTGCCATCGGGCAGACAGCCTACGAGCAGTACTTC. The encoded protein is CAIGQTAYEQYF.

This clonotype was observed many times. CDR3 amino acids: CASRDAREGNTEAFF. For the CDR3, the DNA is TGTGCCAGCAGGGACGCCCGGGAGGGAAACACTGAAGCTTTCTTT. The chain is built from TRBV12-3 or TRBV12-4 and TRBJ1-1; D is unresolved. Trimming stripped 6 bases from V and 2 bases from J, with 16 bases between. The CDR3 has 15 residues.

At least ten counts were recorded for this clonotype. This CDR3 reads CASSSDRTLGYGYTF. The CDR3 nucleotides are TGTGCCAGCAGTTCAGATAGGACCCTCGGCTATGGCTACACCTTC. The chain carries TRBV6-5 and TRBJ1-2, with D hard to call. This CDR3 contains 15 residues. Germline loops: CDR1 MNHEY, CDR2 SVGAGI. V lost 4 bases to trimming and J lost 4 bases, with 16 bases between them.

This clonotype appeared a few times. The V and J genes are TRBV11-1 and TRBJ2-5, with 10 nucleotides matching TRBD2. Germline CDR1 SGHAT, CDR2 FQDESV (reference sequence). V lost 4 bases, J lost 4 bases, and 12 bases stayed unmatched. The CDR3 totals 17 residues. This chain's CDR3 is CASSSLTGTSVPETQYF. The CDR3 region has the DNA TGTGCCAGCAGCTCCCTTACCGGGACTAGCGTTCCAGAGACCCAGTACTTC.

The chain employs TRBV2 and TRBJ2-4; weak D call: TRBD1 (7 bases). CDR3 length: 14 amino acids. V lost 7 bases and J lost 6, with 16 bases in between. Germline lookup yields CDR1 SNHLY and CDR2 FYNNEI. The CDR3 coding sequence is TGTGCCAGCACCCAATGGCAGGGGGGAAACATTCAGTACTTC. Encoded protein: CASTQWQGGNIQYF.

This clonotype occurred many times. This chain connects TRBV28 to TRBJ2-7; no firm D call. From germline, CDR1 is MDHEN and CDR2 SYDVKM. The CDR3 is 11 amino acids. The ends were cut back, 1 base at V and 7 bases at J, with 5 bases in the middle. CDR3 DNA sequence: TGTGCCAGCAGTTTATCCCTGGAGCAGTACTTC. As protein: CASSLSLEQYF.